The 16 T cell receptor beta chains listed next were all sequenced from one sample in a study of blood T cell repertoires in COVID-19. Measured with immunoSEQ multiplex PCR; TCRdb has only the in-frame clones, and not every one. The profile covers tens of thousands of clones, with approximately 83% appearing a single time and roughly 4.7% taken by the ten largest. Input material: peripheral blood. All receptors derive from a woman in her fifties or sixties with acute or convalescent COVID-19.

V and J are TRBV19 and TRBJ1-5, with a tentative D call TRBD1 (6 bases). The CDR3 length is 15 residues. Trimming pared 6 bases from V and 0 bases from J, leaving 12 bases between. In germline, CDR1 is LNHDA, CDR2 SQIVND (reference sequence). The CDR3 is CASRTTGYSNQPQHF. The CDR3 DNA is TGTGCCAGTAGGACGACAGGTTATAGCAATCAGCCCCAGCATTTT.

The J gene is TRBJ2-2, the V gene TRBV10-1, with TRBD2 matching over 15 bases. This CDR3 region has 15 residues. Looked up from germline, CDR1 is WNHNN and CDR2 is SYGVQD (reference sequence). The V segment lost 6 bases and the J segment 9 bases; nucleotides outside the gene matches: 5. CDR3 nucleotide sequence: TGCGCCAGCAGCGCCGGGACTAGCGGGGGGAGGGAGCTGTTTTTT. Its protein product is CASSAGTSGGRELFF.

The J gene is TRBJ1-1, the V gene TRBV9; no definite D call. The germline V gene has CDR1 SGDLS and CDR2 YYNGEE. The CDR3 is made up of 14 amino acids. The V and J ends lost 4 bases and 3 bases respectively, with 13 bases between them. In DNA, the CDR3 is TGTGCCAGCAGCTCCGGCCTCCAGGACACTGAAGCTTTCTTT. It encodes CASSSGLQDTEAFF.

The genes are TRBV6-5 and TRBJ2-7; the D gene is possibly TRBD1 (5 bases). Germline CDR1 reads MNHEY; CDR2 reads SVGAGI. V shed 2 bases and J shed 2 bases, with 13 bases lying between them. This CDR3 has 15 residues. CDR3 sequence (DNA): TGTGCCAGCAGTTACGGGCTTGCAGGGACCTACGAGCAGTACTTC. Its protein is CASSYGLAGTYEQYF.

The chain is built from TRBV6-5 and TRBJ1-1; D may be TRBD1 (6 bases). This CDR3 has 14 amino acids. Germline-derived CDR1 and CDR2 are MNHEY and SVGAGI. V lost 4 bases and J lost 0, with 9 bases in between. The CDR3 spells CASSLGAVNTEAFF. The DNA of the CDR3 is TGTGCCAGCAGTTTGGGGGCAGTGAACACTGAAGCTTTCTTT.

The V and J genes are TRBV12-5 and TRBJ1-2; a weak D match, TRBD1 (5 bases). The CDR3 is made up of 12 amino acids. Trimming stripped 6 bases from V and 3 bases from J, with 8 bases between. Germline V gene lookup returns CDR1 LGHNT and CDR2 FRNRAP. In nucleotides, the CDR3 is TGTGCTAGTGGCCGGGACTACTATGGCTACACCTTC. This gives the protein CASGRDYYGYTF.

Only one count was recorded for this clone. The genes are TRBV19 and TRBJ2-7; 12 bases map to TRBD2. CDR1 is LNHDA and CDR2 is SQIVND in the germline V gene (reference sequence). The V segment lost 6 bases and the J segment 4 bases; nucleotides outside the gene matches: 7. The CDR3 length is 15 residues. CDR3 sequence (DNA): TGTGCCAGTAGCCTGACTAGCGGGGGTGAGTACGAGCAGTACTTC. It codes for CASSLTSGGEYEQYF. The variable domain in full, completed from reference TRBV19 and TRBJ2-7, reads DGGITQSPKYLFRKEGQNVTLSCEQNLNHDAMYWYRQDPGQGLRLIYYSQIVNDFQKGDIAEGYSVSREKKESFPLTVTSAQKNPTAFYLCASSLTSGGEYEQYFGPGTRLTVT.

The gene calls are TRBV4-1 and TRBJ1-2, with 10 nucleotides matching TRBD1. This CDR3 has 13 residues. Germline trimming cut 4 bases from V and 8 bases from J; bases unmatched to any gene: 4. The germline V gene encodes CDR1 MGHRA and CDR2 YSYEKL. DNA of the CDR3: TGCGCCAGCAGCCCCGGACAGGGGGGAGGCTACACCTTC. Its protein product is CASSPGQGGGYTF.

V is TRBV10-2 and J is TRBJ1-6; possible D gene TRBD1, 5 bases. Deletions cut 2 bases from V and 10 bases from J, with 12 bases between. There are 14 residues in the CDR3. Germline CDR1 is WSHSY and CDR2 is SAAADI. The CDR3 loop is CASSETLQGSPLHF. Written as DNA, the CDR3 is TGCGCCAGCAGTGAGACCCTCCAGGGCTCACCCCTCCACTTT.

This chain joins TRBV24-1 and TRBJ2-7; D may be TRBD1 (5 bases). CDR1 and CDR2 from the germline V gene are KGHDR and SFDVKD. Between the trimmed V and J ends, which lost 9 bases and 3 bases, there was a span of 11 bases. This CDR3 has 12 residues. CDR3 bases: TGTGCCACCGGGGCCAGGGTCTACGAGCAGTACTTC. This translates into CATGARVYEQYF.

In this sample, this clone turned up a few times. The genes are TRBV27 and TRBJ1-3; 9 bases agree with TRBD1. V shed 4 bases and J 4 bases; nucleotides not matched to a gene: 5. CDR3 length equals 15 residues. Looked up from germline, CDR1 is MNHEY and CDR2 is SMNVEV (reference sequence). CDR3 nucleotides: TGTGCCAGCAGTTCACAGGGGGCCTCAGGAAACACCATATATTTT. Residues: CASSSQGASGNTIYF.

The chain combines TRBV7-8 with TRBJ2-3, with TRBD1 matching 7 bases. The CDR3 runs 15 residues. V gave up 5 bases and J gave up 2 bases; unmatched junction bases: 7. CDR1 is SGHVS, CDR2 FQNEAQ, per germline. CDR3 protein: CASSITGAATDTQYF. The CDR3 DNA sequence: TGTGCCAGCAGCATTACAGGGGCGGCCACAGATACGCAGTATTTT.

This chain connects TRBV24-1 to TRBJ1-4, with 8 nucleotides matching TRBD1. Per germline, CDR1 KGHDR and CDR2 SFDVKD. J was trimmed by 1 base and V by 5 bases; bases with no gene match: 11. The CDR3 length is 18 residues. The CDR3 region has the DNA TGTGCCACCAGTGTTCGCCCCAGGGGGCGCAAAACTAATGAAAAACTGTTTTTT. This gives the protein CATSVRPRGRKTNEKLFF.

The CDR3 bases are TGTGCCACCCAGAGGGCGGGTTCCTCCTACAATGAGCAGTTCTTC. Protein sequence: CATQRAGSSYNEQFF. The chain recombines TRBV7-9 with TRBJ2-1; possibly TRBD2 for D (5 bases). This CDR3 contains 15 residues. Germline V gene lookup returns CDR1 SEHNR and CDR2 FQNEAQ (reference sequence). V lost 10 bases, J lost 0 bases, and 16 bases lay in between.

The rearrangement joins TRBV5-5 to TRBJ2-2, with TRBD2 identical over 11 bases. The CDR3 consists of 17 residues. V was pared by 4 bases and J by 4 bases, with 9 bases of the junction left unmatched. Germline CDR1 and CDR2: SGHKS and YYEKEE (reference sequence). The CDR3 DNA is TGTGCCAGCAGCACTCAGACTAGCGGGGTCCGCACCGGGGAGCTGTTTTTT. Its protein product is CASSTQTSGVRTGELFF.

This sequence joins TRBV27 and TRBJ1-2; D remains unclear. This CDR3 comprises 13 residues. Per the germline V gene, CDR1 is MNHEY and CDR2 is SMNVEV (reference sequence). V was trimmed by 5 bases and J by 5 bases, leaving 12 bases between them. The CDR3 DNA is TGTGCCAGCAGTCCCGGGTCTATATATGGCTACACCTTC. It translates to CASSPGSIYGYTF.